One sample yielded the 2 T cell receptor beta chains listed below, sequenced in a study of blood T cell repertoires in COVID-19. The method was immunoSEQ multiplex PCR; TCRdb's version includes in-frame clones alone and lacks a portion of them. Of roughly 300,000 clones listed, 92% are singletons. The sample comprised PBMCs or T cells enriched from blood (not recorded which). The receptors originated from a woman in her 30s who had recovered from COVID-19.

The chain carries TRBV10-3 and TRBJ1-3; 9 bases match TRBD1. CDR3 length equals 16 residues. CDR1 and CDR2 (germline): ENHRY, SYGVKD. V lost 6 bases, J lost 4 bases, and 10 bases stayed unmatched. The CDR3, as DNA: TGTGCCATCAGCACCGGGACAGGGAGGGGAGGAAACACCATATATTTT. Encoded protein: CAISTGTGRGGNTIYF.

The chain links TRBV5-6 to TRBJ2-7; no reliable D call. Trimming took 0 bases from V and 2 from J, leaving 9 bases between them. The CDR3 totals 14 residues. Germline assignment: CDR1 SGHDT and CDR2 YYEEEE. Here the CDR3 reads CASSLERSTYEQYF. DNA of the CDR3: TGTGCCAGCAGCTTGGAGCGATCAACCTACGAGCAGTACTTC.